Listed here are 19 T cell receptor beta chains from one sample, sequenced in a study of blood T cell repertoires in COVID-19 (TCRdb year 2020). The library relied on the immunoSEQ multiplex PCR assay. The table comes from immuneACCESS by way of TCRdb, which keeps in-frame sequences with V and J called. Part of the clones is missing from these tables; in studies checked, under half for an unresolved V gene and the rest for unknown reasons. This sample holds over 100,000 clones; almost 70% were observed only once. Approximately 2% of the sample is taken by the ten largest. Material for sequencing was peripheral blood. The receptor set was obtained from a woman in her seventies with acute or convalescent COVID-19.

With respect to this clone: Other DNA sequences within the sample encode an identical CDR3. The genes are TRBV12-3 or TRBV12-4 and TRBJ2-7; 7 bases are shared with TRBD1. The CDR3 contains 13 residues. V was clipped by 3 bases and J by 2 bases; unmatched bases: 1. The CDR3 coding sequence is TGTGCCAGCAGTTTGCAGGGGGCCTACGAGCAGTACTTC. Translated, it gives CASSLQGAYEQYF.

The chain couples TRBV7-8 to TRBJ2-1; D possibly corresponds to TRBD1 (5 bases). Trimming pared 0 bases from V and 13 bases from J, leaving 10 bases between. CDR1 SGHVS and CDR2 FQNEAQ come from the germline V gene. The CDR3 length is 12 residues. For the CDR3, the DNA is TGTGCCAGCAGCTTAGCGGGGCCCGACCAGTTCTTC. Protein product: CASSLAGPDQFF.

This rearrangement joins TRBV11-2 to TRBJ2-5, with TRBD1 as a possible D gene (6 bases). Germline values: CDR1 SGHAT, CDR2 FQNNGV. The CDR3 sequence is 14 residues long. V lost 5 bases and J 3 bases, leaving 13 bases between the germline ends. The CDR3 region is CASSVSGTKETQYF. CDR3 nucleotide sequence: TGTGCCAGCAGCGTTTCCGGGACAAAAGAGACCCAGTACTTC.

Here the CDR3 DNA reads TGTGCCAGCACCCTCGAGGTCGGAACCCTCTACGAGCAGTACTTC. Its translation is CASTLEVGTLYEQYF. The rearrangement links TRBV28 to TRBJ2-7; no firm D call. CDR3 length equals 15 residues. The ends were cut back, 7 bases at V and 3 bases at J, with 19 bases in the middle. CDR1 is MDHEN and CDR2 is SYDVKM in the germline V gene.

This chain connects TRBV5-1 to TRBJ2-7; TRBD1 aligns across 12 bases. J was trimmed by 3 bases and V by 0 bases; bases with no gene match: 10. The CDR3 is made up of 18 amino acids. Germline assignment: CDR1 SGHRS and CDR2 YFSETQ. The CDR3 region has the DNA TGCGCCAGCAGCTTGGTGGGACAGGGGGCTCAATACGACTACGAGCAGTACTTC. Translated: CASSLVGQGAQYDYEQYF.

This rearrangement joins TRBV6-5 to TRBJ2-5; 11 positions agree with TRBD2. The V and J ends lost 4 bases and 2 bases, in that order; junction bases with no gene match: 6. This CDR3 is 16 amino acids long. Germline loops: CDR1 MNHEY, CDR2 SVGAGI. The CDR3 reads CASSSQLAGAQETQYF. The CDR3 region has the DNA TGTGCCAGCAGTTCACAACTAGCGGGGGCACAAGAGACCCAGTACTTC.

The gene calls are TRBV9 and TRBJ1-4; no firm D call. The ends were cut back, 3 bases at V and 0 bases at J, with 9 bases in the middle. Germline V gives CDR1 SGDLS, CDR2 YYNGEE. This CDR3 comprises 15 residues. The CDR3 DNA reads as TGTGCCAGCAGCGCCCTCGGGGCAACTAATGAAAAACTGTTTTTT. This gives the protein CASSALGATNEKLFF.

This sequence joins TRBV9 and TRBJ1-1, with D maybe TRBD1 (6 bases). The CDR3 totals 13 residues. The germline V and J ends were trimmed by 4 bases and 7 bases, with 14 bases remaining between them. CDR1 SGDLS and CDR2 YYNGEE come from the germline V gene. The CDR3 spells CASSQTEGDEAFF. The CDR3 DNA sequence: TGTGCCAGCAGCCAGACAGAGGGGGATGAAGCTTTCTTT.

V usage is TRBV28 and J usage is TRBJ2-2; tentative D call: TRBD1 (5 bases). The CDR3 length is 15 residues. V gave up 4 bases and J gave up 5 bases, with 14 bases separating them. The germline CDR1 and CDR2 sequences are MDHEN and SYDVKM. The CDR3 reads CASSSTTGLTGELFF. CDR3 sequence (DNA): TGTGCCAGCAGTTCTACTACAGGATTAACCGGGGAGCTGTTTTTT.

V and J are TRBV28 and TRBJ2-7, with 9 bases fitting TRBD1. The CDR3 contains 15 residues. The V segment lost 6 bases and the J segment 3 bases; nucleotides outside the gene matches: 9. Germline CDR1 and CDR2: MDHEN and SYDVKM. CDR3 nucleotides: TGTGCCAGCAGGCCGGGGACAGGGATTTTCTACGAGCAGTACTTC. The encoded protein is CASRPGTGIFYEQYF.

The rearrangement links TRBV10-3 to TRBJ2-5, with 7 bases fitting TRBD1. Trimming at V came to 4 bases and at J to 5 bases, leaving 7 bases not matched to a gene. This CDR3 is built from 14 residues. Germline-derived CDR1 and CDR2 are ENHRY and SYGVKD. The CDR3 here is CAISGQGSIETQYF. The CDR3 bases are TGTGCCATCAGTGGACAGGGTTCGATTGAGACCCAGTACTTC.

The chain joins TRBV29-1 to TRBJ2-7; TRBD2 is a possible D gene (5 bases). V was cut by 2 bases and J by 1 base, with 12 bases left in between. Germline loops: CDR1 SQVTM, CDR2 ANQGSEA. The CDR3 totals 14 residues. CDR3 sequence reads: CSVEFRTGSYEQYF. The CDR3 region has the DNA TGCAGCGTTGAATTCCGAACGGGGTCCTACGAGCAGTACTTC.

The chain joins TRBV5-5 to TRBJ2-4; 7 nucleotides match TRBD1. There are 16 residues in the CDR3. Germline trimming cut 0 bases from V and 7 bases from J; bases unmatched to any gene: 10. Germline lookup yields CDR1 SGHKS and CDR2 YYEKEE (reference sequence). CDR3 protein: CASSLEVVQGVNIQYF. CDR3 sequence (DNA): TGTGCCAGCAGCTTGGAGGTAGTCCAGGGGGTTAACATTCAGTACTTC.

J is TRBJ2-5 and V is TRBV19; possible D gene TRBD2, 6 bases. V lost 2 bases, J lost 1 base, and 11 bases lay in between. This CDR3 contains 15 residues. Germline lookup yields CDR1 LNHDA and CDR2 SQIVND (reference sequence). CDR3 bases: TGTGCCAGTAGTATAAATAGCGGCCGCCAAGAGACCCAGTACTTC. Translation gives CASSINSGRQETQYF.

The rearrangement links TRBV5-5 to TRBJ2-2; D ambiguous. The V gene lost 0 bases and the J gene lost 1 base, with 7 bases spanning the gap. Germline CDR1 reads SGHKS; CDR2 reads YYEKEE (reference sequence). The CDR3 is 15 residues long. CDR3 nucleotide sequence: TGTGCCAGCAGCTTGGACAGAGTGAACACCGGGGAGCTGTTTTTT. As protein: CASSLDRVNTGELFF. Combining the CDR3 with reference TRBV5-5 and TRBJ2-2 gives the whole variable domain DAGVTQSPTHLIKTRGQQVTLRCSPISGHKSVSWYQQVLGQGPQFIFQYYEKEERGRGNFPDRFSARQFPNYSSELNVNALLLGDSALYLCASSLDRVNTGELFFGEGSRLTVL.

As regards this clone: Its ends do not fully match the called genes, so a read error is possible. J is TRBJ2-7 and V is TRBV19; 7 nucleotides line up with TRBD2. Germline V gene sequence: CDR1 LNHDA, CDR2 SQIVND (reference sequence). The CDR3 length is 10 residues. The CDR3 DNA sequence: TGTGCCAGTAGCGCCGGGACTATACACTTC. Translated, it gives CASSAGTIHF.

This chain links TRBV10-3 with TRBJ1-2, with 7 nucleotides matching TRBD1. This CDR3 spans 16 amino acids. With V trimmed by 3 bases and J by 2 bases, 9 bases remained unmatched. Germline V gives CDR1 ENHRY, CDR2 SYGVKD. The CDR3 nucleotides are TGTGCCATCAGTGAACCCCCACAGGGGCAGAACTATGGCTACACCTTC. Its translation: CAISEPPQGQNYGYTF.

The chain uses TRBV14 and TRBJ2-3; D remains ambiguous. Germline V gene data show CDR1 as SGHDN and CDR2 as FVKESK. The CDR3 length is 14 residues. The germline V and J ends were trimmed by 1 base and 4 bases, with 9 bases remaining between them. The CDR3 spells CASSQGSRSDTQYF. The CDR3 coding sequence is TGTGCCAGCAGCCAAGGCTCGCGGTCAGATACGCAGTATTTT.

The chain is built from TRBV4-1 and TRBJ2-2; 8 bases agree with TRBD1. The CDR3 covers 16 residues. Germline loops: CDR1 MGHRA, CDR2 YSYEKL. Germline trimming cut 4 bases from V and 0 bases from J; bases unmatched to any gene: 4. The CDR3 DNA is TGCGCCAGCAGCCCGTTGGGACAGGCGAACACCGGGGAGCTGTTTTTT. Residues: CASSPLGQANTGELFF.